This TCR beta chain was recorded in a study of blood T cell repertoires in COVID-19. The CDR3 is 14 residues long. CDR1 and CDR2 (germline): SEHNR, FQNEAQ (reference sequence). The J segment lost 5 bases and the V segment lost 4 bases, leaving 3 bases of the junction unmatched. Libraries were prepared by immunoSEQ multiplex PCR; TCRdb keeps only in-frame clonotypes and omits some of them. The sample contains fewer than 200,000 clones, 84% of which appear only once. Across about two dozen US areas, participants ranged in age from roughly 18 to 95 years. The sequencing sample was made of PBMCs or T cells enriched from blood (not recorded which). The rearrangement uses TRBV7-9 and TRBJ1-5, with TRBD1 matching over 9 bases. The TCR was taken from a woman aged 25 to 45 who had been exposed to COVID-19. DNA of the CDR3: TGTGCCAGCAGCTCGGGACAGGGATATCAGCCCCAGCATTTT. It encodes CASSSGQGYQPQHF.